This T cell receptor (beta chain) originates from a study of beta chain features in type 1 diabetes. The study, taken as a whole, reports: Shorter TCRB CDR3s, moderately but significantly so, were found in Type 1 diabetes patients in all four CD4+ subsets.

Expressed TCRB transcripts were sequenced after all isolated RNA was converted to cDNA. Clones were sequenced by immunoSEQ multiplex PCR, and TCRdb holds only the in-frame ones, with some missing. The sample records about 260,000 clones, about a fifth being singletons. The germline CDR1 and CDR2 sequences are SNHLY and FYNNEI. V gave up 4 bases and J gave up 3 bases; unmatched junction bases: 7. CDR3 length: 15 amino acids. On this clone: Its matching antigen is unknown.

The source of this sequence is a woman in her thirties or forties with type 1 diabetes. The rearrangement links TRBV2 to TRBJ1-2; 8 bases map to TRBD1. The sequenced material came from naive CD4+ T cells from blood. CDR3 in amino acids: CASSAGRGRDYGYTF. The CDR3 coding sequence is TGTGCCAGCAGTGCCGGCAGGGGGCGAGACTATGGCTACACCTTC.